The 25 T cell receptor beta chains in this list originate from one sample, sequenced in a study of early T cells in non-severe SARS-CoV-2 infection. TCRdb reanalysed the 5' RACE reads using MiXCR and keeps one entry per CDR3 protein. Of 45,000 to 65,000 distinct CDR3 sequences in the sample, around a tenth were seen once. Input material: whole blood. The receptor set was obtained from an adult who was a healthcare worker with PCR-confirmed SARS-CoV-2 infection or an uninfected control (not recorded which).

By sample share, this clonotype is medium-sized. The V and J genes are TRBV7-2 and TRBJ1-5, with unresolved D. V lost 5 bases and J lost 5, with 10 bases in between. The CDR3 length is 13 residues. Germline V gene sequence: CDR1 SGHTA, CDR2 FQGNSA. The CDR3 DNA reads TGTGCCAGCAGCCCGGAGGGAGATCAGCCCCAGCATTTT. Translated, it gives CASSPEGDQPQHF.

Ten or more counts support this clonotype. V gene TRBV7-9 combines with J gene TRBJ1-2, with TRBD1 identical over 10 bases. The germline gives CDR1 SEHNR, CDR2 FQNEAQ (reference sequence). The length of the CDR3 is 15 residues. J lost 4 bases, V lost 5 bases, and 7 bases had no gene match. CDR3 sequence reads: CASSATTGGGYGYTF. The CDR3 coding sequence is TGTGCCAGCAGCGCAACGACAGGGGGCGGCTATGGCTACACCTTC.

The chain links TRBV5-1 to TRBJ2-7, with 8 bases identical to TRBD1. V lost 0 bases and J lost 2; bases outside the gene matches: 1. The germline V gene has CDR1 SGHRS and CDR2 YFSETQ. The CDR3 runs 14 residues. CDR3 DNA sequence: TGCGCCAGCAGCTTGGGACAGGGGCCCTACGAGCAGTACTTC. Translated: CASSLGQGPYEQYF.

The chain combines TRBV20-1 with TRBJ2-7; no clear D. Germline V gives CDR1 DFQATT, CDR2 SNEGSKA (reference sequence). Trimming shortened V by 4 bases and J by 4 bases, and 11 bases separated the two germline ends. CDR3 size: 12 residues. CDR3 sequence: CSANPSLYEQYF. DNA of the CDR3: TGCAGTGCTAACCCTTCACTTTACGAGCAGTACTTC.

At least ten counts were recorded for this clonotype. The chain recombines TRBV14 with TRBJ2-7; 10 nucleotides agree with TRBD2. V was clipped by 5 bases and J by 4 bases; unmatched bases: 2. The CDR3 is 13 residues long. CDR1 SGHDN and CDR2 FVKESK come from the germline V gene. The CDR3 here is CASSWTSGYEQYF. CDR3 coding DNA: TGTGCCAGCAGCTGGACTAGCGGTTACGAGCAGTACTTC.

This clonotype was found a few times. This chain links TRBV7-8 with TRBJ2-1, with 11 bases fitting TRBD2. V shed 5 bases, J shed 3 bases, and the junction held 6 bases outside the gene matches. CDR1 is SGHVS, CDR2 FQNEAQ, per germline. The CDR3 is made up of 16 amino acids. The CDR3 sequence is CASSATSGDYYNEQFF. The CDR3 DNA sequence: TGTGCCAGCAGCGCGACTAGCGGGGACTACTACAATGAGCAGTTCTTC.

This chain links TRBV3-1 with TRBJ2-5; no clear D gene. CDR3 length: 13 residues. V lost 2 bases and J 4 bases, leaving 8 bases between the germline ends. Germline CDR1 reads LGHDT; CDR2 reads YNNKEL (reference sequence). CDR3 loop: CASSQTQRETQYF. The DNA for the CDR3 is TGTGCCAGCAGCCAAACCCAGAGAGAGACCCAGTACTTC.

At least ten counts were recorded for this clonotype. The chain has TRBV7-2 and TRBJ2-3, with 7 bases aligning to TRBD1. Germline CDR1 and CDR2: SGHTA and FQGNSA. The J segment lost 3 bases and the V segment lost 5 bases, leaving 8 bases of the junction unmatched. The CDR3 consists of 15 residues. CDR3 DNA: TGTGCCAGCAGCATAGACAGGGTCTCAACAGATACGCAGTATTTT. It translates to CASSIDRVSTDTQYF.

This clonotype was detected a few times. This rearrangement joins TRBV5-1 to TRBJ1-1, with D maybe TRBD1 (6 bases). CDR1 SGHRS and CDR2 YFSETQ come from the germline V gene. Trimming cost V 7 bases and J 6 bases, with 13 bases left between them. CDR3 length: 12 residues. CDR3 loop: CASGTGQSEAFF. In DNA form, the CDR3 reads TGCGCCAGCGGAACAGGGCAATCTGAAGCTTTCTTT.

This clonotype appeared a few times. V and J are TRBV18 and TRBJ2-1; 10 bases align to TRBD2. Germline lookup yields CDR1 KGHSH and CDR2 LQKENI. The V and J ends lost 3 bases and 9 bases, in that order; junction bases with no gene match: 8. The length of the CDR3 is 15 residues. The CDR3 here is CASSPIASGRSEQFF. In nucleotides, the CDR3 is TGTGCCAGCTCACCGATTGCTAGCGGGAGATCTGAGCAGTTCTTC. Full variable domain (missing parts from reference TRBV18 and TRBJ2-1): NAGVMQNPRHLVRRRGQEARLRCSPMKGHSHVYWYRQLPEEGLKFMVYLQKENIIDESGMPKERFSAEFPKEGPSILRIQQVVRGDSAAYFCASSPIASGRSEQFFGPGTRLTVL.

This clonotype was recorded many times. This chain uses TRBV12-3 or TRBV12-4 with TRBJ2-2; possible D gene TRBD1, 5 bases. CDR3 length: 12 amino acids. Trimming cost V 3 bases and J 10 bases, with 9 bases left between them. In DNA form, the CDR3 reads TGTGCCAGCAGTTTTGGCAGGGTGGAGCTGTTTTTT. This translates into CASSFGRVELFF.

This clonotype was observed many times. The CDR3 here is CAISESDDTDTQYF. CDR3 DNA: TGTGCCATCAGTGAGTCGGATGACACAGATACGCAGTATTTT. The V call is TRBV10-3, the J call TRBJ2-3; D gene unclear. Trimming took off 0 bases at V and 2 bases at J, with 6 bases between the two ends. The CDR3 runs 14 residues. CDR1 and CDR2 (germline): ENHRY, SYGVKD.

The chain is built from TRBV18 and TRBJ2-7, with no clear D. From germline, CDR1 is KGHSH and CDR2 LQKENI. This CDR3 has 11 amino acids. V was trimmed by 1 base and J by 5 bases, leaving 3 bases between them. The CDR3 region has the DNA TGTGCCAGCTCACCACGGGACGAGCAGTACTTC. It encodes CASSPRDEQYF.

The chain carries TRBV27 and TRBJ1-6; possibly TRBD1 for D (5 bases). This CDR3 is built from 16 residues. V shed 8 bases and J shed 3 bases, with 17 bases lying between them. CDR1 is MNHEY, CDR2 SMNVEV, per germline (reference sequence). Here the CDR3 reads CASAWDGLLYNSPLHF. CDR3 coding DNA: TGTGCCAGCGCCTGGGACGGACTCCTCTATAATTCACCCCTCCACTTT.

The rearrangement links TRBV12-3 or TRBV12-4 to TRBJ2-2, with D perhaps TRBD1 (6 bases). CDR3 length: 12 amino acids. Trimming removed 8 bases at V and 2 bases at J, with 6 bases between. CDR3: CASGTNTGELFF. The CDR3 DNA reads TGTGCCAGCGGGACAAACACCGGGGAGCTGTTTTTT.

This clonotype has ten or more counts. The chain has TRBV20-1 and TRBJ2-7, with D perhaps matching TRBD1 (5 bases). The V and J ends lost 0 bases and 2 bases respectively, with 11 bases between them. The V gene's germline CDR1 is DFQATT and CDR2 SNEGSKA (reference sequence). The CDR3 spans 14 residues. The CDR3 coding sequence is TGCAGTGCTAGAGATCCAGGGTTGACCTACGAGCAGTACTTC. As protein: CSARDPGLTYEQYF.

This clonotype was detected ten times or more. The CDR3 bases are TGCAGTGCTCCCGGGACTAGCGGGAGTATTGAGCAGTTCTTC. This codes for CSAPGTSGSIEQFF. The chain uses TRBV20-1 and TRBJ2-1; 14 nucleotides align to TRBD2. This CDR3 comprises 14 residues. The germline gives CDR1 DFQATT, CDR2 SNEGSKA (reference sequence). After removal of 5 bases from V and 9 bases from J, the junction contained 6 bases not matched to a gene.

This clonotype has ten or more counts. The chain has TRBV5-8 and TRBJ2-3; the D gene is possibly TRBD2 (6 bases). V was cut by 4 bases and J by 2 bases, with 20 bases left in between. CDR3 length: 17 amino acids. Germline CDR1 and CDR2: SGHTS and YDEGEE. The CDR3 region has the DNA TGTGCCAGCAGCCCATCCCCCTGGGGACTCTCCACAGATACGCAGTATTTT. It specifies CASSPSPWGLSTDTQYF.

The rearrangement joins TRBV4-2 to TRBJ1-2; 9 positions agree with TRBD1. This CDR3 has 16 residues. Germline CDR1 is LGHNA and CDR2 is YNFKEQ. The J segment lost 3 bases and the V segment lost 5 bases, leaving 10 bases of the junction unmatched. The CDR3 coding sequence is TGTGCCAGCAGCGAAACCGGACAGGGGCTCTACTATGGCTACACCTTC. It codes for CASSETGQGLYYGYTF.

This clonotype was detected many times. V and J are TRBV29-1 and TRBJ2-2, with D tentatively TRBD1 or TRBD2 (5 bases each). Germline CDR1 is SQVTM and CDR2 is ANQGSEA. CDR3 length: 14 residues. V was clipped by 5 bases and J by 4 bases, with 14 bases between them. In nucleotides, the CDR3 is TGCAGCGTTTCAACCTATGGGGGCACCGGGGAGCTGTTTTTT. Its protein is CSVSTYGGTGELFF.

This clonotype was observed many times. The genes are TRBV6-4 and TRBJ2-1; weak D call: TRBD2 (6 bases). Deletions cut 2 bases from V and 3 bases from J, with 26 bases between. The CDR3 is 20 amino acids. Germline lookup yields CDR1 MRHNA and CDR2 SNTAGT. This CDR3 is CASSDPPLGVGGRGYNEQFF. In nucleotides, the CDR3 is TGTGCCAGCAGTGACCCACCGTTAGGCGTCGGGGGTCGGGGCTACAATGAGCAGTTCTTC.

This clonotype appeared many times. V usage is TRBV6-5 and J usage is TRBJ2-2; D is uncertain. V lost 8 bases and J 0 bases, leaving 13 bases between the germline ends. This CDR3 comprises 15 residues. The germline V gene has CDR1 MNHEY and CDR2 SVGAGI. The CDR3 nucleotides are TGTGCCAGCTCGAGCTACCCATCGAACACCGGGGAGCTGTTTTTT. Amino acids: CASSSYPSNTGELFF.

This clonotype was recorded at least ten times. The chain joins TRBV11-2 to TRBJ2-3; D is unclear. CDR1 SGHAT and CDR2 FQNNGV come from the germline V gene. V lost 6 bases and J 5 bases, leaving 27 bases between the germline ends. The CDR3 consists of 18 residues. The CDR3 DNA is TGTGCCAGCAGAGTCCGGCGGTCTACATCTACGAACGAAGATACGCAGTATTTT. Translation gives CASRVRRSTSTNEDTQYF.

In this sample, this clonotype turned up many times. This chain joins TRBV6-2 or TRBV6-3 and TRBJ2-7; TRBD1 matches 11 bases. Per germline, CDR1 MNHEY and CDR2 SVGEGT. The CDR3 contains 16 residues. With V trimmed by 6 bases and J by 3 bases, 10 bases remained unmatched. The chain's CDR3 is CASSRPPGQGDYEQYF. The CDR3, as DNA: TGTGCCAGCAGCCGACCACCGGGACAGGGGGACTACGAGCAGTACTTC.

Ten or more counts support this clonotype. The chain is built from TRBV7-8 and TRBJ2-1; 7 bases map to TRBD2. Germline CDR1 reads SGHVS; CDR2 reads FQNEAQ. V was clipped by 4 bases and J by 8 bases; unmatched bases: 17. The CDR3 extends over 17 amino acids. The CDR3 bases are TGTGCCAGCAGCTCCCGTGACCGGACTAGTCGGTATTATGAGCAGTTCTTC. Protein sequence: CASSSRDRTSRYYEQFF.